These T cell receptor beta chains were read from a single sample in a study of T cell responses to AZD1222 COVID-19 vaccine. Clones were sequenced by immunoSEQ multiplex PCR, and TCRdb holds only the in-frame ones, with some missing. The sample has approximately 160,000 clones; about 85% are singletons. The sequencing used peripheral blood, collected on day 0 of AZD1222 vaccination. All receptors come from an adult in good health. The CDR3 runs from the conserved cysteine through the conserved F or W. D genes are given only for firm matches. The listing skips clone size in some rows; elsewhere it reads once, few, many or a size class.

J: TRBJ2-5; size: -; D: TRBD1; V: TRBV28; CDR3: CASEPRQGARETQYF; DNA: TGTGCCAGCGAACCGAGACAGGGGGCTCGGGAGACCCAGTACTTC
J: TRBJ1-3; size: -; D: -; V: TRBV7-3; CDR3: CASSRDRTPGNTIYF; DNA: TGTGCCAGCAGCCGCGACAGAACCCCTGGAAACACCATATATTTT
J: TRBJ2-1; size: -; D: -; V: TRBV27; CDR3: CASSGPGGYEQFF; DNA: TGTGCCAGCAGTGGTCCCGGCGGGTATGAGCAGTTCTTC
J: TRBJ2-7; size: -; D: -; V: TRBV2; CDR3: CASLTANPVEQYF; DNA: TGTGCCAGCTTGACGGCTAATCCTGTCGAGCAGTACTTC
J: TRBJ1-3; size: -; D: TRBD1; V: TRBV14; CDR3: CASSQGRGQFKYF; DNA: TGTGCCAGCAGCCAGGGACGGGGACAGTTCAAATATTTT
J: TRBJ1-1; size: once; D: -; V: TRBV3-1/TRBV3-2; CDR3: CASSHRTNPAFF; DNA: TGTGCCAGCAGCCACCGGACAAACCCAGCTTTCTTT
J: TRBJ2-5; size: -; D: -; V: TRBV5-8; CDR3: CASSGTGTPFQTQYF; DNA: TGTGCCAGCAGCGGAACCGGGACGCCGTTCCAGACCCAGTACTTC
J: TRBJ2-7; size: -; D: -; V: TRBV28; CDR3: CASSRTVYEQYF; DNA: TGTGCCAGCAGTAGGACGGTCTACGAGCAGTACTTC
J: TRBJ1-1; size: -; D: -; V: TRBV6-4; CDR3: CASSDSPRTEAFF; DNA: TGTGCCAGCAGTGACTCCCCGAGGACGGAAGCTTTCTTT
J: TRBJ1-3; size: -; D: -; V: TRBV28; CDR3: CASSLGTAGNTIYF; DNA: TGTGCCAGCAGTTTGGGGACCGCCGGAAACACCATATATTTT
J: TRBJ1-5; size: -; D: TRBD1; V: TRBV2; CDR3: CASSGQGAHQPQHF; DNA: TGTGCCAGCAGTGGTCAGGGGGCCCATCAGCCCCAGCATTTT
J: TRBJ1-4; size: -; D: -; V: TRBV2; CDR3: CASSGVRGEKLFF; DNA: TGTGCCAGCAGTGGGGTACGGGGCGAAAAACTGTTTTTT
J: TRBJ1-4; size: -; D: -; V: TRBV6-5; CDR3: CASSPRWGNEKLFF; DNA: TGTGCCAGCAGTCCGAGATGGGGTAATGAAAAACTGTTTTTT
J: TRBJ2-2; size: -; D: -; V: TRBV6-5; CDR3: CASSLYTGELFF; DNA: TGTGCCAGCAGCCTATACACCGGGGAGCTGTTTTTT
J: TRBJ1-2; size: -; D: -; V: TRBV2; CDR3: CASRLAAHYGYTF; DNA: TGTGCCAGCAGATTGGCAGCACACTATGGCTACACCTTC
J: TRBJ2-7; size: once; D: -; V: TRBV6-5; CDR3: CASTETRRFYEQYF; DNA: TGTGCCAGCACAGAGACACGCCGCTTCTACGAGCAGTACTTC
J: TRBJ1-1; size: once; D: TRBD1; V: TRBV27; CDR3: CASSLSRDRARNTEAFF; DNA: TGTGCCAGCAGTTTATCTAGGGACAGGGCGAGGAACACTGAAGCTTTCTTT
J: TRBJ1-6; size: -; D: TRBD1; V: TRBV28; CDR3: CASSRDSRSPASPLHF; DNA: TGTGCCAGCAGCCGGGACAGCCGCTCCCCGGCGTCACCCCTCCACTTT
J: TRBJ1-1; size: -; D: -; V: TRBV19; CDR3: CASSIEGPREAFF; DNA: TGTGCCAGTAGTATAGAAGGACCCAGGGAAGCTTTCTTT
J: TRBJ1-5; size: -; D: TRBD1; V: TRBV28; CDR3: CASNSGTGDITAQHF; DNA: TGTGCCAGCAACTCCGGGACAGGGGACATCACGGCCCAGCATTTT
J: TRBJ1-5; size: -; D: -; V: TRBV6-2/TRBV6-3; CDR3: CASSVRGWSNQPQHF; DNA: TGTGCCAGCAGTGTTCGGGGATGGAGCAATCAGCCCCAGCATTTT
J: TRBJ2-7; size: -; D: -; V: TRBV5-1; CDR3: CASSHRDSLGEQYF; DNA: TGCGCCAGCAGCCACCGGGACTCCCTTGGCGAGCAGTACTTC
J: TRBJ1-2; size: -; D: TRBD1; V: TRBV18; CDR3: CASSPLEGGNYGYTF; DNA: TGTGCCAGCTCACCACTTGAAGGGGGCAACTATGGCTACACCTTC
J: TRBJ2-5; size: -; D: TRBD2; V: TRBV2; CDR3: CASRDSGRGETQYF; DNA: TGTGCCAGCAGAGATAGCGGGAGGGGAGAGACCCAGTACTTC
J: TRBJ1-1; size: -; D: -; V: TRBV4-1; CDR3: CASSQDLSRLNTEAFF; DNA: TGCGCCAGCAGCCAAGATCTTTCCAGGCTGAACACTGAAGCTTTCTTT
J: TRBJ2-7; size: once; D: TRBD1; V: TRBV4-1; CDR3: CASSQEGTGYPDEQYF; DNA: TGCGCCAGCAGCCAAGAAGGGACAGGGTATCCTGACGAGCAGTACTTC
J: TRBJ1-2; size: -; D: -; V: TRBV30; CDR3: CAWSVTVYGYTF; DNA: TGTGCCTGGAGTGTCACTGTCTATGGCTACACCTTC
J: TRBJ1-5; size: -; D: -; V: TRBV4-1; CDR3: CASSQVGVNQPQHF; DNA: TGCGCCAGCAGCCAAGTGGGCGTTAATCAGCCCCAGCATTTT
J: TRBJ2-7; size: -; D: -; V: TRBV25-1; CDR3: CASSESRQGYYEQYF; DNA: TGTGCCAGCAGTGAATCGAGGCAGGGGTACTACGAGCAGTACTTC
J: TRBJ1-3; size: once; D: TRBD1; V: TRBV5-8; CDR3: CASSLEWDRGNTIYF; DNA: TGTGCCAGCAGCCTCGAATGGGACAGGGGAAACACCATATATTTT
J: TRBJ1-6; size: -; D: -; V: TRBV19; CDR3: CASGWAGYNSPLHF; DNA: TGTGCCAGCGGGTGGGCGGGTTATAATTCACCCCTCCACTTT
J: TRBJ1-2; size: -; D: -; V: TRBV27; CDR3: CASSLTLSHGYTF; DNA: TGTGCCAGCAGTCTCACCCTGAGTCATGGCTACACCTTC
J: TRBJ1-5; size: once; D: -; V: TRBV29-1; CDR3: CSVDLGAHQPQHF; DNA: TGCAGCGTTGACTTGGGGGCCCATCAGCCCCAGCATTTT
J: TRBJ1-4; size: -; D: TRBD1; V: TRBV3-1/TRBV3-2; CDR3: CATGGATNEKLFF; DNA: TGTGCCACAGGGGGCGCAACTAATGAAAAACTGTTTTTT
J: TRBJ1-2; size: -; D: -; V: TRBV30; CDR3: CAWKLGRRNYGYTF; DNA: TGTGCCTGGAAACTCGGACGGAGAAACTATGGCTACACCTTC
J: TRBJ1-1; size: -; D: -; V: TRBV5-4; CDR3: CASSPYRGNTEAFF; DNA: TGTGCCAGCAGCCCGTACCGGGGGAACACTGAAGCTTTCTTT
J: TRBJ1-2; size: -; D: -; V: TRBV28; CDR3: CASSWGGRRGYTF; DNA: TGTGCCAGCAGTTGGGGGGGGCGGCGTGGCTACACCTTC
J: TRBJ2-1; size: -; D: -; V: TRBV7-6; CDR3: CASTYLFDGGQGEQFF; DNA: TGTGCCAGCACCTACCTATTCGACGGGGGCCAGGGCGAGCAGTTCTTC
J: TRBJ2-7; size: -; D: -; V: TRBV2; CDR3: CASSRLKGGAYEQYF; DNA: TGTGCCAGCAGTCGGCTTAAGGGGGGGGCCTACGAGCAGTACTTC
J: TRBJ2-3; size: once; D: TRBD2; V: TRBV6-1; CDR3: CASSVQREGLTDTQYF; DNA: TGTGCCAGCAGTGTTCAGCGGGAGGGCCTTACAGATACGCAGTATTTT
J: TRBJ1-1; size: -; D: TRBD1; V: TRBV7-2; CDR3: CASSRGQGENTEAFF; DNA: TGTGCCAGCAGCCGCGGACAGGGAGAGAACACTGAAGCTTTCTTT
J: TRBJ2-3; size: -; D: TRBD2; V: TRBV7-2; CDR3: CASSPGGGTDTQYF; DNA: TGTGCCAGCAGCCCCGGGGGGGGCACAGATACGCAGTATTTT
J: TRBJ2-1; size: -; D: -; V: TRBV7-9; CDR3: CASSSTQKDEQFF; DNA: TGTGCCAGCAGCTCAACGCAGAAGGACGAGCAGTTCTTC
J: TRBJ2-3; size: few; D: TRBD2; V: TRBV9; CDR3: CASSVEELAGAGDTQYF; DNA: TGTGCCAGCAGCGTAGAGGAACTAGCGGGAGCGGGGGATACGCAGTATTTT
J: TRBJ1-3; size: -; D: TRBD1; V: TRBV6-5; CDR3: CASSYEGAPGNTIYF; DNA: TGTGCCAGCAGTTACGAGGGGGCCCCTGGAAACACCATATATTTT
J: TRBJ1-1; size: -; D: TRBD1; V: TRBV7-2; CDR3: CASSPGQGRKFTEAFF; DNA: TGTGCCAGCAGCCCGGGACAGGGCAGGAAATTCACTGAAGCTTTCTTT
J: TRBJ1-1; size: -; D: -; V: TRBV4-2; CDR3: CASSQGEGSDTEAFF; DNA: TGTGCCAGCAGCCAAGGTGAGGGGTCGGACACTGAAGCTTTCTTT
J: TRBJ1-5; size: -; D: -; V: TRBV29-1; CDR3: CSVVVGGYSNQPQHF; DNA: TGCAGCGTGGTCGTCGGGGGCTATAGCAATCAGCCCCAGCATTTT
J: TRBJ1-5; size: -; D: -; V: TRBV15; CDR3: CATSRGPGGNQPQHF; DNA: TGTGCCACCAGCAGAGGTCCAGGGGGCAATCAGCCCCAGCATTTT
J: TRBJ1-4; size: -; D: -; V: TRBV4-1; CDR3: CASSADEKLFF; DNA: TGCGCCAGCAGTGCGGATGAAAAACTGTTTTTT
J: TRBJ2-2; size: -; D: -; V: TRBV11-2; CDR3: CASSRVWGTGELFF; DNA: TGTGCCAGCAGCCGGGTGTGGGGCACCGGGGAGCTGTTTTTT
J: TRBJ2-3; size: -; D: TRBD2; V: TRBV5-1; CDR3: CASQQRGDADTQYF; DNA: TGCGCCAGCCAGCAGCGGGGGGACGCAGATACGCAGTATTTT